The sequence of this T cell receptor (beta chain) was determined in a study of PD-1 blockade in classical Hodgkin lymphoma. Study-wide results and caveats: Whoever responded completely had baseline diversity much like that seen in newly diagnosed patients. With CD4+ cells, TCR diversity rose significantly by C4D1, but not with CD8+ cells.

The time point is: cycle 4 day 1 (C4D1), after 5 to 7 weeks of nivolumab. Relapse was seen in all patients after autologous stem cell transplantation, and brentuximab vedotin exposure was variable. Notes on this clone: Its antigen is unidentified.

From germline, CDR1 is LNHDA and CDR2 SQIVND (reference sequence). The CDR3 totals 14 residues. With 5 bases clipped from V and 5 bases from J, the junction kept 5 bases outside the gene matches. Assay used: immunoSEQ multiplex PCR; TCRdb lists only in-frame clones, some missing. The table has about 28,000 clones, about four fifths seen once. The TCR comes from a human donor with classical Hodgkin lymphoma. The specimen was peripheral blood mononuclear cells (PBMCs), collected before the fourth cycle of nivolumab. J is TRBJ2-7 and V is TRBV19, with 11 bases aligning to TRBD1. The DNA of the CDR3 is TGTGCCAGTAGTCGGACAGGGGGCCACCACGAGCAGTACTTC. Its protein product is CASSRTGGHHEQYF.